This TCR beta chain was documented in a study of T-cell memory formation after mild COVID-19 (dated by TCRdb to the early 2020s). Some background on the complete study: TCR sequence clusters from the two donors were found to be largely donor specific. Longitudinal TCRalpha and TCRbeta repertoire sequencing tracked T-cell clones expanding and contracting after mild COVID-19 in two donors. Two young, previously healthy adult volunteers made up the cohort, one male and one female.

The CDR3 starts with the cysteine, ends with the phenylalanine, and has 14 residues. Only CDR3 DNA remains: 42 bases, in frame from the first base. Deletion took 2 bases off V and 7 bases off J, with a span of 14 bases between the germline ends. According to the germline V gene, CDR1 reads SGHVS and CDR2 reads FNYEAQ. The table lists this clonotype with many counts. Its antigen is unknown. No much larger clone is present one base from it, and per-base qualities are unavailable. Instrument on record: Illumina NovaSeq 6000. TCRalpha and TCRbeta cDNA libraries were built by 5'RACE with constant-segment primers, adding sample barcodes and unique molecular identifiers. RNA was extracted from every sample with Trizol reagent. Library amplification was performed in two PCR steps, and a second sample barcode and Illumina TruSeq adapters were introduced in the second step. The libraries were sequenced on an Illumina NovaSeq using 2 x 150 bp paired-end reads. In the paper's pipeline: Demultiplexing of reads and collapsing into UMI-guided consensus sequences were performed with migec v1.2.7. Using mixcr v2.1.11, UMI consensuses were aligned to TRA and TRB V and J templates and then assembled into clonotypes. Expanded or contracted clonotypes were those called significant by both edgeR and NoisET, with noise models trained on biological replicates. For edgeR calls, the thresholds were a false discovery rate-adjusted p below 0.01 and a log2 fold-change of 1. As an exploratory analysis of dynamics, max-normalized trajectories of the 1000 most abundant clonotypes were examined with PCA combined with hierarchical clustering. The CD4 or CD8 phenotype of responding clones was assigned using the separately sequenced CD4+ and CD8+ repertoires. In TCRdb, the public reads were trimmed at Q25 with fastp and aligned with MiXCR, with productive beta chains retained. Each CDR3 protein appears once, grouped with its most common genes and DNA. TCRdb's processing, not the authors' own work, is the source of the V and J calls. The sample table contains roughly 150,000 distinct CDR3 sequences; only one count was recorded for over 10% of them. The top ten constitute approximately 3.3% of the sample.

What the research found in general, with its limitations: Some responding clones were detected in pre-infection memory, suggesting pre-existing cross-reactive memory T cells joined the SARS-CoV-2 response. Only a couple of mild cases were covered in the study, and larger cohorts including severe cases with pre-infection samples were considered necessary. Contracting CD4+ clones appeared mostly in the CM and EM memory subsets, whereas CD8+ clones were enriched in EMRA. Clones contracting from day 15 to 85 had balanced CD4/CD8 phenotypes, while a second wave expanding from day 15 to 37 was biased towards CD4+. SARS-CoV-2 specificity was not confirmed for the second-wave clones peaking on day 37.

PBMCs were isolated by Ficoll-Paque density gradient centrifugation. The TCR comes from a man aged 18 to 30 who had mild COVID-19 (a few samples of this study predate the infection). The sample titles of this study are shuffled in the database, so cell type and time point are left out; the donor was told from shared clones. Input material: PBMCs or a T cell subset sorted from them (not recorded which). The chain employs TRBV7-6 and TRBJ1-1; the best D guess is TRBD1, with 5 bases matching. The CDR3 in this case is CASSLSMRGGEAFF. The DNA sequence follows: TGTGCCAGCAGCTTAAGTATGAGGGGAGGTGAAGCTTTCTTT.